A single sample gave rise to the 4 T cell receptor beta chains below, sequenced in a study of shared clonotypes between healthy human individuals. Assay used: immunoSEQ multiplex PCR; TCRdb lists only in-frame clones, some missing. The repertoire holds roughly 700,000 clones, around 67% seen once, with roughly 1.7% in the top ten. Sequenced input: memory CD4+ T cells sorted from blood. Subset reported: CD45RA-negative fraction. The receptors stem from a woman younger than 45 in good health.

This clone was picked up a small number of times. Additional DNA sequences in this sample encode the identical CDR3. The chain couples TRBV6-5 to TRBJ1-1; D gene ambiguous. The CDR3 loop spans 13 amino acids. The germline V and J ends were trimmed by 0 bases and 2 bases, with 4 bases remaining between them. Germline-derived CDR1 and CDR2 are MNHEY and SVGAGI. The CDR3 bases are TGTGCCAGCAGTTACTCGGTCAACACTGAAGCTTTCTTT. Protein sequence: CASSYSVNTEAFF.

The chain recombines TRBV28 with TRBJ2-7, with D maybe TRBD2 (5 bases). This CDR3 contains 14 residues. In germline, CDR1 is MDHEN, CDR2 SYDVKM. V was trimmed by 6 bases and J by 2 bases, leaving 14 bases between them. This chain's CDR3 is CASSPRLAPYEQYF. The CDR3 DNA reads TGTGCCAGCAGCCCCCGGCTAGCCCCCTACGAGCAGTACTTC.

The CDR3 is CASSWRQVGTDTQYF. Written as DNA, the CDR3 is TGTGCCAGCAGCTGGAGACAGGTCGGCACAGATACGCAGTATTTT. This chain uses TRBV7-6 with TRBJ2-3, with D tentatively TRBD1 (6 bases). The germline V and J ends were trimmed by 4 bases and 1 base, with 12 bases remaining between them. Germline CDR1 SGHVS, CDR2 FNYEAQ. This CDR3 has 15 amino acids.

This sequence joins TRBV6-5 and TRBJ1-2; 8 bases are shared with TRBD1. CDR1 and CDR2 (germline): MNHEY, SVGAGI. V was clipped by 6 bases and J by 7 bases; unmatched bases: 10. The CDR3 has 14 residues. Here the CDR3 reads CASRPPDRVFGYTF. In DNA, the CDR3 is TGTGCCAGCAGACCCCCGGACAGGGTCTTTGGCTACACCTTC.